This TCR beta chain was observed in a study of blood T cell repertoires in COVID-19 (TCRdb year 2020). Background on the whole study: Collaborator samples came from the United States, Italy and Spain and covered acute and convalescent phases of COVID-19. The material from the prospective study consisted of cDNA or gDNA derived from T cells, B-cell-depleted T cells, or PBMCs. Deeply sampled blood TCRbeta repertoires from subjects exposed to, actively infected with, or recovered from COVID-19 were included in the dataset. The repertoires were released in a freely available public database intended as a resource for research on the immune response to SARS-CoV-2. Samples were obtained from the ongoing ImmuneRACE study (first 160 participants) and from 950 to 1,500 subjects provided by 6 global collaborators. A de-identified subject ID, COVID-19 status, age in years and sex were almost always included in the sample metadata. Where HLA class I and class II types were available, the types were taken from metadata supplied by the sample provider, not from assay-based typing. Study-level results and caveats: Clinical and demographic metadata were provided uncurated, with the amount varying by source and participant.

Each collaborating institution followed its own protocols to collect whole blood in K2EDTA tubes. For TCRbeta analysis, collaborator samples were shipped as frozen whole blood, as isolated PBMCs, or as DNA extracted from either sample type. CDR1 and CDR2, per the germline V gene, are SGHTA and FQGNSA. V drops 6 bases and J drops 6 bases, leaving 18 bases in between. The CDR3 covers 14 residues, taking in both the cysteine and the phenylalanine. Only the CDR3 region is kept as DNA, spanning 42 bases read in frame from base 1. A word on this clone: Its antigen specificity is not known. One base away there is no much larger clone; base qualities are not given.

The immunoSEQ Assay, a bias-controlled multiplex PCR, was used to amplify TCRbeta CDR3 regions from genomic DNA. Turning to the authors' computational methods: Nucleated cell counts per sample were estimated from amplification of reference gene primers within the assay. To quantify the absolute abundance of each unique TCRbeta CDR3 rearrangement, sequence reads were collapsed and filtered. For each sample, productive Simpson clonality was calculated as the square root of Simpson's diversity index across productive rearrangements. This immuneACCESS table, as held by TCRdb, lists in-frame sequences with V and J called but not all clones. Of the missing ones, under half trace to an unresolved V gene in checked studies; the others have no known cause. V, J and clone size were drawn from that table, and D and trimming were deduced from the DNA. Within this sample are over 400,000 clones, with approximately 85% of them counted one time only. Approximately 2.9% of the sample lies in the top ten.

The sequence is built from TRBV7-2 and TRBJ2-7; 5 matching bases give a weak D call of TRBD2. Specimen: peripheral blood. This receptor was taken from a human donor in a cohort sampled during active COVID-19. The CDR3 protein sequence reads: CASSSDYTVAEQYF. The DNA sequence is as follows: TGTGCCAGCAGTTCTGACTATACTGTCGCCGAGCAGTACTTC.